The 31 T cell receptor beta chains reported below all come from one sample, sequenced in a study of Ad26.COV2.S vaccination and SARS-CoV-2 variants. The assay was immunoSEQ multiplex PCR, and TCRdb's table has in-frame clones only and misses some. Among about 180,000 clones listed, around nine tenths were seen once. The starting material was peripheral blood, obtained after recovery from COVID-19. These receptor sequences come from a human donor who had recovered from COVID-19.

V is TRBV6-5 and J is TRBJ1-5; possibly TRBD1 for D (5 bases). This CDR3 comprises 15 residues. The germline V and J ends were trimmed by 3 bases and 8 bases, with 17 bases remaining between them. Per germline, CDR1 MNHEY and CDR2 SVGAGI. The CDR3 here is CASSYSFTPGKPQHF. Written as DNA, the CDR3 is TGTGCCAGCAGTTATTCCTTCACACCAGGGAAGCCCCAGCATTTT.

The CDR3 region is CASSLIDGIQYF. The DNA of the CDR3 is TGTGCCAGCAGTTTGATAGACGGCATTCAGTACTTC. The chain employs TRBV28 and TRBJ2-4; D not certain. Germline V gene lookup returns CDR1 MDHEN and CDR2 SYDVKM. V dropped 3 bases and J dropped 9 bases, with 9 bases sitting between them. This CDR3 is built from 12 residues.

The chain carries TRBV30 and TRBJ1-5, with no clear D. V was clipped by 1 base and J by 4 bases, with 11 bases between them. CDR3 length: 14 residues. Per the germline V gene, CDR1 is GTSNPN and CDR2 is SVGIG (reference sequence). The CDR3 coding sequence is TGTGCCTGGAGTGCCGCCAGTTGGAATCAGCCCCAGCATTTT. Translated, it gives CAWSAASWNQPQHF.

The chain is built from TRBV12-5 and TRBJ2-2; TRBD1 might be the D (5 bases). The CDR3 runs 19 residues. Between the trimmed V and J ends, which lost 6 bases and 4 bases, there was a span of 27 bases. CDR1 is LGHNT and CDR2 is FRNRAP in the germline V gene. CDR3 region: CASGFETETVPLSTGELFF. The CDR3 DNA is TGTGCTAGTGGCTTCGAGACAGAAACCGTCCCCCTGAGCACCGGGGAGCTGTTTTTT.

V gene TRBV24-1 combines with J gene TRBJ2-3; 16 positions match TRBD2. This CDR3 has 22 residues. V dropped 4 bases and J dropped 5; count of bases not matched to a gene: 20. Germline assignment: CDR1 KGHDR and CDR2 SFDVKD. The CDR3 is CATSDPTRLPGLAGGHQDTQYF. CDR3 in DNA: TGTGCCACCAGTGACCCTACTCGACTACCGGGACTAGCGGGGGGGCATCAAGATACGCAGTATTTT.

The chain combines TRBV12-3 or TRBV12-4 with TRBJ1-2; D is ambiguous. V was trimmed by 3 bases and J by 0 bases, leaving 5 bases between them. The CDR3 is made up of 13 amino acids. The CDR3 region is CASSLRANYGYTF. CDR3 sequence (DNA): TGTGCCAGCAGTTTGAGAGCTAACTATGGCTACACCTTC.

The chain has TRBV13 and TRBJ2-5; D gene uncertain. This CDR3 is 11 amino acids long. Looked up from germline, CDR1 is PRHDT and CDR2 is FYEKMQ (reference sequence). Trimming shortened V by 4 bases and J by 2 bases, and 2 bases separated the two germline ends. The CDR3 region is CASSYQETQYF. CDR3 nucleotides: TGTGCCAGCAGCTATCAAGAGACCCAGTACTTC. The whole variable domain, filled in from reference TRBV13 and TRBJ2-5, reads AAGVIQSPRHLIKEKRETATLKCYPIPRHDTVYWYQQGPGQDPQFLISFYEKMQSDKGSIPDRFSAQQFSDYHSELNMSSLELGDSALYFCASSYQETQYFGPGTRLLVL.

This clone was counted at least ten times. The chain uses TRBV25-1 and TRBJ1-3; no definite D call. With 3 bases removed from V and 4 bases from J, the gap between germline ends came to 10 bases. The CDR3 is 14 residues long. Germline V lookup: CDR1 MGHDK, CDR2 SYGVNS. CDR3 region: CASSDQVAGNTIYF. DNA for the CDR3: TGTGCCAGCAGTGATCAGGTTGCCGGAAACACCATATATTTT.

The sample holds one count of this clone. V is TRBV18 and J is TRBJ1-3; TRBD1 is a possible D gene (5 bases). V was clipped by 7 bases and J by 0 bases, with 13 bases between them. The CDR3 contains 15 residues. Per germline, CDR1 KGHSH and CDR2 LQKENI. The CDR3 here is CASCEGSSSGNTIYF. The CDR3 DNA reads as TGTGCCAGCTGCGAGGGGAGTAGCTCTGGAAACACCATATATTTT.

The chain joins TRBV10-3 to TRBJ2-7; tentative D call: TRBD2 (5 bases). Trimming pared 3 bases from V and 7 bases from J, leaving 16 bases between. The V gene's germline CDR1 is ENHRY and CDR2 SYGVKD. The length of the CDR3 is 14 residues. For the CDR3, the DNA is TGTGCCATCAGTGATCCAGGAGGCTTGCGAGAGCAGTACTTC. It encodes CAISDPGGLREQYF.

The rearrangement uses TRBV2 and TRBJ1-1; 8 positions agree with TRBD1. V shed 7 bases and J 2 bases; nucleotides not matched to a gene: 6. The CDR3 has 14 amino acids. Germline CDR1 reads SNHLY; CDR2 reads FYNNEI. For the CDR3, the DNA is TGTGCCAGCACAGACAGGGGCCCAAACACTGAAGCTTTCTTT. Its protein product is CASTDRGPNTEAFF.

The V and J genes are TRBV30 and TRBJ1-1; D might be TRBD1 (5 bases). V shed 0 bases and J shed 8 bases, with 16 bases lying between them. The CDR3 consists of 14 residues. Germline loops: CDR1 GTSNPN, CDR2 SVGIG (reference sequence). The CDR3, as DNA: TGTGCCTGGAGTGTGATCACGGGGGGGTCCGAAGCTTTCTTT. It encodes CAWSVITGGSEAFF.

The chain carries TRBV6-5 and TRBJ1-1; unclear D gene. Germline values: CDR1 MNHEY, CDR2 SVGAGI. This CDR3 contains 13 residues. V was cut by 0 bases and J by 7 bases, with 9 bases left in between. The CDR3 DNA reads TGTGCCAGCAGTTACTCGGATAGTGGTGAAGCTTTCTTT. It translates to CASSYSDSGEAFF.

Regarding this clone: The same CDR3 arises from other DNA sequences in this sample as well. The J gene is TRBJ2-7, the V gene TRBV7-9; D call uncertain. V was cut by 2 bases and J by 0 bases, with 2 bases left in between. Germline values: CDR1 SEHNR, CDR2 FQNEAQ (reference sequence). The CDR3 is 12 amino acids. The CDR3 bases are TGTGCCAGCAGCTTAACCTCCTACGAGCAGTACTTC. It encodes CASSLTSYEQYF. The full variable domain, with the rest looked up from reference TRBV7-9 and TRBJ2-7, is DTGVSQNPRHKITKRGQNVTFRCDPISEHNRLYWYRQTLGQGPEFLTYFQNEAQLEKSRLLSDRFSAERPKGSFSTLEIQRTEQGDSAMYLCASSLTSYEQYFGPGTRLTVT.

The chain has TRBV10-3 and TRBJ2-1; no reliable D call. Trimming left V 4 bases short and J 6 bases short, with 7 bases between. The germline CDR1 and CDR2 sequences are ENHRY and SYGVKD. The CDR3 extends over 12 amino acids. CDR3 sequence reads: CAISARPNEQFF. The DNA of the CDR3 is TGTGCCATCAGTGCGCGTCCCAATGAGCAGTTCTTC.

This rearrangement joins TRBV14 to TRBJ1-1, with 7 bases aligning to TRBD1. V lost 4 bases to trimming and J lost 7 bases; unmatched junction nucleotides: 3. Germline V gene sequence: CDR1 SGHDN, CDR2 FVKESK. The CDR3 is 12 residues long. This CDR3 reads CASSPQGSEAFF. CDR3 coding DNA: TGTGCCAGCAGCCCACAGGGGAGTGAAGCTTTCTTT.

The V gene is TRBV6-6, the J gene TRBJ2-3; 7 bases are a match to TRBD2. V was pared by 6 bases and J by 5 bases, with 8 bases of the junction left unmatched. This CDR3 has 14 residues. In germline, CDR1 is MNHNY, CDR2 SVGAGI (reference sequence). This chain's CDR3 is CASRLGGEEDTQYF. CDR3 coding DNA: TGTGCCAGCAGGCTGGGGGGGGAGGAAGATACGCAGTATTTT.

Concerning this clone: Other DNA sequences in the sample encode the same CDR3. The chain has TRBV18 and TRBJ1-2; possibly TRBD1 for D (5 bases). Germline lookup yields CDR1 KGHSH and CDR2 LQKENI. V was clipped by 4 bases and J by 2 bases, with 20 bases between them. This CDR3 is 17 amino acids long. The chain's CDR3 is CASSLGVVRASNYGYTF. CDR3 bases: TGTGCCAGCTCACTAGGGGTTGTAAGGGCATCCAACTATGGCTACACCTTC.

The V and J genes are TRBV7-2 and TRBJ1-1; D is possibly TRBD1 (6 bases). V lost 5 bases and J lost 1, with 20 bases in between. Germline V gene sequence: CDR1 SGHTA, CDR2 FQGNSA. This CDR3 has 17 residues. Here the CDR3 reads CASSRYTGNRRNTEAFF. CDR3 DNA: TGTGCCAGCAGCAGGTACACAGGGAACAGGAGGAACACTGAAGCTTTCTTT.

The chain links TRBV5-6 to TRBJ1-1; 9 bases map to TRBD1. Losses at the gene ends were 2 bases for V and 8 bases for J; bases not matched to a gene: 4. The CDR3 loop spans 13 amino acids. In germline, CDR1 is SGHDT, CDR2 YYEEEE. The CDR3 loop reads CASSLTGGTEAFF. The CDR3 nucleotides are TGTGCCAGCAGCTTAACAGGGGGCACCGAAGCTTTCTTT.

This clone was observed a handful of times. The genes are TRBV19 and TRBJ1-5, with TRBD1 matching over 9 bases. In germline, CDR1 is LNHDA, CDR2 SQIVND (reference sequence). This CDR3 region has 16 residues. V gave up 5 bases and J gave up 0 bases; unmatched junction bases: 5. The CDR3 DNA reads TGTGCCAGTAGTCCCCCACAGGGGGCTAGCAATCAGCCCCAGCATTTT. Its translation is CASSPPQGASNQPQHF.

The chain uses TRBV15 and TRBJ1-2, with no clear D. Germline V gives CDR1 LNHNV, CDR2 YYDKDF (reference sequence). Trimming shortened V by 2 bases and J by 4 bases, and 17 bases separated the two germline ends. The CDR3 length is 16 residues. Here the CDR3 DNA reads TGTGCCACCAGCAGATCCCGACACGAACCCTTCTATGGCTACACCTTC. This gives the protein CATSRSRHEPFYGYTF. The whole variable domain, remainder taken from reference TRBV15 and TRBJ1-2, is DAMVIQNPRYQVTQFGKPVTLSCSQTLNHNVMYWYQQKSSQAPKLLFHYYDKDFNNEADTPDNFQSRRPNTSFCFLDIRSPGLGDTAMYLCATSRSRHEPFYGYTFGSGTRLTVV.

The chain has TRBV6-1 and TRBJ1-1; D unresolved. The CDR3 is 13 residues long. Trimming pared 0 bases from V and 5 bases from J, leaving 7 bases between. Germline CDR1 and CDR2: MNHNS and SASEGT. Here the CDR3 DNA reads TGTGCCAGCAGTGAAGCCGGAAGGACTGAAGCTTTCTTT. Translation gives CASSEAGRTEAFF.

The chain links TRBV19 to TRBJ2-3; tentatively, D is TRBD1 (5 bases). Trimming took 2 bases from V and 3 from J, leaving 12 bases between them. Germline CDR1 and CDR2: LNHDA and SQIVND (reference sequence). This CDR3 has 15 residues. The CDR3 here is CASSIRQGTTDTQYF. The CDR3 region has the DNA TGTGCCAGTAGTATACGGCAGGGTACGACAGATACGCAGTATTTT.

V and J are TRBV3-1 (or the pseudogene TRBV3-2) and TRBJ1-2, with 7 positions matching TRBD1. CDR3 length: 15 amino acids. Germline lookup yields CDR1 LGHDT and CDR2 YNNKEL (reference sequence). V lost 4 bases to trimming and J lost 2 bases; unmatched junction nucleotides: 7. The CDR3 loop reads CASSPVVGGNYGYTF. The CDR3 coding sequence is TGTGCCAGCAGCCCAGTAGTAGGGGGCAACTATGGCTACACCTTC.

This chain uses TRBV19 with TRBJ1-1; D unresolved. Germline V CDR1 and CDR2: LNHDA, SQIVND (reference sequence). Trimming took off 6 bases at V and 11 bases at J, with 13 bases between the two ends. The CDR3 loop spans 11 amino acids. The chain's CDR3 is CASSGDFKAFF. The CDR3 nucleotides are TGTGCCAGTAGCGGCGACTTCAAGGCTTTCTTT.

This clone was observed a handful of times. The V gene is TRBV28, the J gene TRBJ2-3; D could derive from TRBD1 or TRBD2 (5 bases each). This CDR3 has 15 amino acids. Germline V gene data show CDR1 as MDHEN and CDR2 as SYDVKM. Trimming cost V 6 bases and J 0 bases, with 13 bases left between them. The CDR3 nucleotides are TGTGCCAGCAGAAGAGGGACGTCTAGCACAGATACGCAGTATTTT. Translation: CASRRGTSSTDTQYF.

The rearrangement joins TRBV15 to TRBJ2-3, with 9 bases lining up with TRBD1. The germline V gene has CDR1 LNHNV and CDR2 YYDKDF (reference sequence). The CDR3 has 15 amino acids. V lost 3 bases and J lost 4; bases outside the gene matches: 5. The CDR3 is CATSSRGTGSDTQYF. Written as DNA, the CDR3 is TGTGCCACCAGCAGTCGTGGGACAGGGTCAGATACGCAGTATTTT. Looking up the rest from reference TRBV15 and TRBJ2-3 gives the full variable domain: DAMVIQNPRYQVTQFGKPVTLSCSQTLNHNVMYWYQQKSSQAPKLLFHYYDKDFNNEADTPDNFQSRRPNTSFCFLDIRSPGLGDTAMYLCATSSRGTGSDTQYFGPGTRLTVL.

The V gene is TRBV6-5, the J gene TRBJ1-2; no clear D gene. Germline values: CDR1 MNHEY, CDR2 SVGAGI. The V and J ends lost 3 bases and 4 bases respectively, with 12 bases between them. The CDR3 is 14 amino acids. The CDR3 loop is CASSYDMLLYGYTF. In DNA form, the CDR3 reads TGTGCCAGCAGTTATGACATGCTCCTCTATGGCTACACCTTC.

The CDR3 bases are TGCGCCAGCAGTTTAGCAGTGAGGTATGGCTACACCTTC. This codes for CASSLAVRYGYTF. J is TRBJ1-2 and V is TRBV10-1; no clear D gene. Per the germline V gene, CDR1 is WNHNN and CDR2 is SYGVQD (reference sequence). The ends were cut back, 5 bases at V and 5 bases at J, with 12 bases in the middle. The CDR3 totals 13 residues.

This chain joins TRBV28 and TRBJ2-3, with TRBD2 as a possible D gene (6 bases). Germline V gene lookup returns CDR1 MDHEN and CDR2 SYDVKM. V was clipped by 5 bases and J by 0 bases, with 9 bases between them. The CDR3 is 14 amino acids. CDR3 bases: TGTGCCAGCAGTACCGGGGGAAGCACAGATACGCAGTATTTT. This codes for CASSTGGSTDTQYF. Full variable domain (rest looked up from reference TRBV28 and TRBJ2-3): DVKVTQSSRYLVKRTGEKVFLECVQDMDHENMFWYRQDPGLGLRLIYFSYDVKMKEKGDIPEGYSVSREKKERFSLILESASTNQTSMYLCASSTGGSTDTQYFGPGTRLTVL.